This T cell receptor (beta chain) was captured by sequencing in a study of cytomegalovirus exposure and HLA in healthy donors. Healthy people donating bone marrow made up the donors. 60 Vbeta and 13 Jbeta primers were used in PCR. Generated by immunoSEQ multiplex PCR, the TCRdb table keeps only in-frame clones and is missing some. Among 100,000 to 150,000 clones listed, roughly three quarters were seen once. There are 14 residues in the CDR3. V lost 6 bases and J lost 5, with 13 bases in between. Germline CDR1 and CDR2: ENHRY and SYGVKD. V is TRBV10-3 and J is TRBJ1-4; possibly TRBD1 for D (6 bases). The sample consisted of PBMCs. The clonotype originates from a woman aged 55-69 years in good health and CMV-seronegative. This CDR3 is CAIRQGGQNEKLFF. In nucleotides, the CDR3 is TGTGCCATCAGACAGGGCGGACAGAATGAAAAACTGTTTTTT.